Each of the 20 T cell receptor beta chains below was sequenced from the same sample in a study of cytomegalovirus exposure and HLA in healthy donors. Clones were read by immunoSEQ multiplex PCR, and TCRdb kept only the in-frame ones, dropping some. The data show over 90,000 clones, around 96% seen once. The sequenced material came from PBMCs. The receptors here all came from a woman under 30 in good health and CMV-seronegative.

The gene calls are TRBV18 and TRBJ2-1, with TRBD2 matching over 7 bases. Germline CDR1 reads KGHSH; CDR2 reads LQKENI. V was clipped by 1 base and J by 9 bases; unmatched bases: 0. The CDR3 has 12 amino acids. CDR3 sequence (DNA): TGTGCCAGCTCACCACGGGGGGGTGAGCAGTTCTTC. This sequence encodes CASSPRGGEQFF.

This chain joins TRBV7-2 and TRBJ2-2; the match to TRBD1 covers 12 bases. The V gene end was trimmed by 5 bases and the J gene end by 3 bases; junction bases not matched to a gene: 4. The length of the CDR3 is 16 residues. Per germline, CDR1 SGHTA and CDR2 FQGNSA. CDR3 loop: CASSPGTGGDTGELFF. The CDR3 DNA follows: TGTGCCAGCAGCCCAGGGACAGGGGGCGACACCGGGGAGCTGTTTTTT. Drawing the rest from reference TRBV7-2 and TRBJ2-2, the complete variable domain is GAGVSQSPSNKVTEKGKDVELRCDPISGHTALYWYRQSLGQGLEFLIYFQGNSAPDKSGLPSDRFSAERTGGSVSTLTIQRTQQEDSAVYLCASSPGTGGDTGELFFGEGSRLTVL.

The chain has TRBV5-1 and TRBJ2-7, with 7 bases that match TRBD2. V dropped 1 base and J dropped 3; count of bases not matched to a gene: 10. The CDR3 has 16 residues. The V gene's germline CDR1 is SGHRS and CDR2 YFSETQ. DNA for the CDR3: TGCGCCAGCAGCTTGTTTTCGCGGGGGACCTTCTACGAGCAGTACTTC. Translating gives CASSLFSRGTFYEQYF.

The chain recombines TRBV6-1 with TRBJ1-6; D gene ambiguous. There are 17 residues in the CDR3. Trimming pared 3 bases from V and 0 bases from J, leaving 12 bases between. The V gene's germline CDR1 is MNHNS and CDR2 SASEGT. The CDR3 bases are TGTGCCAGCAGTGAGGTTAGCTTAAGCTCCTATAATTCACCCCTCCACTTT. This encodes CASSEVSLSSYNSPLHF.

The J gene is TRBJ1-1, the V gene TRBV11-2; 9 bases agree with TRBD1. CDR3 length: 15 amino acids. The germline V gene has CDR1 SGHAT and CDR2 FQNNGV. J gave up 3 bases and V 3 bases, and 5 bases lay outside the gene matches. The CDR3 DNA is TGTGCCAGCAGCTTCACCGGGACAGGGTACACTGAAGCTTTCTTT. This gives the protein CASSFTGTGYTEAFF.

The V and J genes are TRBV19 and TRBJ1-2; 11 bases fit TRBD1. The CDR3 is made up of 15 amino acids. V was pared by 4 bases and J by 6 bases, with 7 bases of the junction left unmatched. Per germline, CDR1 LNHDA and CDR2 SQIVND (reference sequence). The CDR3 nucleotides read TGTGCCAGTAGTACCCCGGGACAGGGGGTAAATGGCTACACCTTC. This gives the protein CASSTPGQGVNGYTF.

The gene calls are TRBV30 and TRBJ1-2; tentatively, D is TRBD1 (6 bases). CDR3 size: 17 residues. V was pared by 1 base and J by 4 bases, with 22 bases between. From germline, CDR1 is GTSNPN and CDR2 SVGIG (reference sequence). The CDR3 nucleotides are TGTGCCTGGAGTGGAGTTCTAGGGGGATTAACTTTCTATGGCTACACCTTC. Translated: CAWSGVLGGLTFYGYTF.

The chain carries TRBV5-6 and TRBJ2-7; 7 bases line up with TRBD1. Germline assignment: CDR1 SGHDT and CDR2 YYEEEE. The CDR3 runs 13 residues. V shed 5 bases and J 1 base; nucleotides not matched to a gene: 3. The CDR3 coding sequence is TGTGCCAGCAGGGACAGGCGATCCTACGAGCAGTACTTC. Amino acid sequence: CASRDRRSYEQYF.

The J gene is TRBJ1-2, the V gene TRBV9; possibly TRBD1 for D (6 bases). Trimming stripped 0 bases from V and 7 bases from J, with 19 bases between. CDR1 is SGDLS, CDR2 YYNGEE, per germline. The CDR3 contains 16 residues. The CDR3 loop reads CASSVGFSGTSRGYTF. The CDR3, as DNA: TGTGCCAGCAGCGTAGGGTTTAGTGGGACATCTCGTGGCTACACCTTC.

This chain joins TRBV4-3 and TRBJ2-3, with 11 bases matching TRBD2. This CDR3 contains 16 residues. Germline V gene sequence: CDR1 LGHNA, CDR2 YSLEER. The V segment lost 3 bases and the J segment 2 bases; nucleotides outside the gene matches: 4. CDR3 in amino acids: CASSQDSGGVTDTQYF. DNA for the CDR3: TGCGCCAGCAGCCAGGATAGCGGGGGGGTCACAGATACGCAGTATTTT.

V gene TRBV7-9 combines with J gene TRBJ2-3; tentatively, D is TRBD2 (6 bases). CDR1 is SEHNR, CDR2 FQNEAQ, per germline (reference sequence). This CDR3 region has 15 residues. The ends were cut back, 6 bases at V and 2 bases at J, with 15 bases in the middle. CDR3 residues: CASSLSGYDTDTQYF. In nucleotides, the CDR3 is TGTGCCAGCAGTCTTAGCGGTTATGACACAGATACGCAGTATTTT.

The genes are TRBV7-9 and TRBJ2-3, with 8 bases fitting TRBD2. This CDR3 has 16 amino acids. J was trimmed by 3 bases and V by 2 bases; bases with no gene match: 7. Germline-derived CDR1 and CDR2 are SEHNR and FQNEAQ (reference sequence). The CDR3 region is CASSLMAGGATDTQYF. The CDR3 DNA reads TGTGCCAGCAGCTTAATGGCGGGGGGAGCGACAGATACGCAGTATTTT.

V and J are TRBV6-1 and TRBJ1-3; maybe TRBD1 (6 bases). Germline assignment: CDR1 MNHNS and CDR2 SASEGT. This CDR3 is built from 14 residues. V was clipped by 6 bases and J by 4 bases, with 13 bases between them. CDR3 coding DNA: TGTGCCAGCAGGAGACAGGTTGACGGAAACACCATATATTTT. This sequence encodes CASRRQVDGNTIYF.

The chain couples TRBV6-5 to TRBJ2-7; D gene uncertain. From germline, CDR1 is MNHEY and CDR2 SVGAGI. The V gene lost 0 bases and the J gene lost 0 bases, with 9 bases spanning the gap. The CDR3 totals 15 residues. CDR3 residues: CASSYSGRFSYEQYF. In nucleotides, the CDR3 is TGTGCCAGCAGTTACTCGGGCCGCTTCTCCTACGAGCAGTACTTC.

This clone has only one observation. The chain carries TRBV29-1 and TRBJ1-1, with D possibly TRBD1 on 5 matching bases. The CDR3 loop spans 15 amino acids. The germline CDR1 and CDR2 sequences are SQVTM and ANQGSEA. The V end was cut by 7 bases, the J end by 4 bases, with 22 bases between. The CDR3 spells CSARGEALIGTEAFF. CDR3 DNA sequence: TGCAGCGCCCGGGGGGAGGCCTTGATAGGCACTGAAGCTTTCTTT. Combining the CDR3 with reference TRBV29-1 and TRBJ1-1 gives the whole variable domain SAVISQKPSRDICQRGTSLTIQCQVDSQVTMMFWYRQQPGQSLTLIATANQGSEATYESGFVIDKFPISRPNLTFSTLTVSNMSPEDSSIYLCSARGEALIGTEAFFGQGTRLTVV.

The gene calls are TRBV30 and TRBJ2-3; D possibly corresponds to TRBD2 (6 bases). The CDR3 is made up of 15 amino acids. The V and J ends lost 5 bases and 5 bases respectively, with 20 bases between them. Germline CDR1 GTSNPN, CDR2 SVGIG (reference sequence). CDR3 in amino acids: CAWGELTGVGDTQYF. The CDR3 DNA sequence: TGTGCCTGGGGGGAATTGACGGGAGTCGGAGATACGCAGTATTTT.

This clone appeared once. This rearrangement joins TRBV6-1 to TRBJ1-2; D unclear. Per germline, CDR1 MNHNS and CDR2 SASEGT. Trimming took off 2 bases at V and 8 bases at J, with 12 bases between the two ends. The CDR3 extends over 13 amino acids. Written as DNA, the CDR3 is TGTGCCAGCAGTGAACCGCCGGGTTGGGGCTACACCTTC. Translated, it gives CASSEPPGWGYTF.

The CDR3 DNA is TGTGCCAGCAGCTCAGGACAGGGCGAGGGTTATAGCAATCAGCCCCAGCATTTT. Its translation: CASSSGQGEGYSNQPQHF. The chain employs TRBV7-8 and TRBJ1-5; 8 bases are a match to TRBD1. The CDR3 covers 18 residues. J gave up 0 bases and V 4 bases, and 11 bases lay outside the gene matches. The germline V gene has CDR1 SGHVS and CDR2 FQNEAQ.

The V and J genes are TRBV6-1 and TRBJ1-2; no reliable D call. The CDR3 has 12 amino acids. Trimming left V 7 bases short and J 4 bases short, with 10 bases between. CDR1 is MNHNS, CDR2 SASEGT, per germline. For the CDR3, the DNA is TGTGCCAGCACCGGAGCTACCTATGGCTACACCTTC. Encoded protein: CASTGATYGYTF.

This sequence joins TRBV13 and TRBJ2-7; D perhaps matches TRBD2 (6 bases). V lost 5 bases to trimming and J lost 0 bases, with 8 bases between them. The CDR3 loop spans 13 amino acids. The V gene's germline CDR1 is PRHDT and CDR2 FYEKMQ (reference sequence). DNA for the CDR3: TGTGCCAGCAGCCTCGGGAGCTCCTACGAGCAGTACTTC. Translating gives CASSLGSSYEQYF.